Shown below are 4 T cell receptor beta chains from a single sample sequenced in a study of shared clonotypes between healthy human individuals. Data came from immunoSEQ multiplex PCR; TCRdb stores just in-frame clones and leaves some out. The table lists about 2,500,000 clones, approximately 94% of them singletons. Sequenced: naive CD4+ T cells sorted from blood. Subset described: CD45RA+ positively selected. Receptors originate from a man between 18 and 29 years old in good health.

This chain uses TRBV19 with TRBJ1-2; 7 bases map to TRBD1. The V and J ends lost 5 bases and 2 bases, in that order; junction bases with no gene match: 11. The CDR3 sequence is 16 residues long. Germline V gene sequence: CDR1 LNHDA, CDR2 SQIVND (reference sequence). The CDR3 nucleotides are TGTGCCAGTAGTCCAATAGACAGGGACGGCAACTATGGCTACACCTTC. Translating gives CASSPIDRDGNYGYTF.

About this clone itself: Other DNA sequences of this sample code for an identical CDR3. V is TRBV7-2 and J is TRBJ2-3; weak D call: TRBD2 (6 bases). Germline values: CDR1 SGHTA, CDR2 FQGNSA. V lost 3 bases, J lost 0 bases, and 10 bases lay in between. This CDR3 comprises 15 residues. CDR3 amino acids: CASSFVAGSTDTQYF. DNA of the CDR3: TGTGCCAGCAGCTTCGTGGCGGGAAGCACAGATACGCAGTATTTT.

This rearrangement joins TRBV18 to TRBJ2-7; either TRBD1 or TRBD2 may supply D (6 bases each). V gave up 3 bases and J gave up 6 bases, with 18 bases separating them. CDR1 KGHSH and CDR2 LQKENI come from the germline V gene. The CDR3 loop spans 15 amino acids. In DNA, the CDR3 is TGTGCCAGCTCACCCCCCACCGGGGGCAGCGGCGAGCAGTACTTC. Its protein product is CASSPPTGGSGEQYF.

The chain links TRBV6-5 to TRBJ2-5; D unresolved. The CDR3 extends over 14 amino acids. In germline, CDR1 is MNHEY, CDR2 SVGAGI. Trimming left V 0 bases short and J 5 bases short, with 10 bases between. The DNA for the CDR3 is TGTGCCAGCAGTTACTCAACAGTTGTGGAGACCCAGTACTTC. Its translation is CASSYSTVVETQYF.